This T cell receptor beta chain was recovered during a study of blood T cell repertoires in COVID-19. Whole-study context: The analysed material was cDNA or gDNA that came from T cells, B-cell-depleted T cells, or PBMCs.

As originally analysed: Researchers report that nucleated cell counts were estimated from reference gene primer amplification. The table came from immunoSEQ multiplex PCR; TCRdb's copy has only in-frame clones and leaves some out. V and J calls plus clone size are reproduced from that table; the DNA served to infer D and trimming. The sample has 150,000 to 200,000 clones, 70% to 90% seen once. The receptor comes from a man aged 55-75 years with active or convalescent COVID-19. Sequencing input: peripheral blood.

The CDR3 sequence: CASSLTSGGSYEQFF. The CDR3 region has the DNA TGCGCCAGCAGCTTGACTAGCGGGGGTTCATATGAGCAGTTCTTC. The chain has TRBV5-1 and TRBJ2-1; 11 bases match TRBD2. With V trimmed by 1 base and J by 8 bases, 5 bases remained unmatched. The germline gives CDR1 SGHRS, CDR2 YFSETQ. The length of the CDR3 is 15 residues.